The rows below give T cell receptor beta chains drawn from one sample of a study of blood T cell repertoires in COVID-19. Sequencing used immunoSEQ multiplex PCR; TCRdb keeps in-frame clones, though not all of them. The data show more than 200,000 clones, approximately 86% seen once. Sequencing input: peripheral blood. The receptor source for this set is a man aged 25 to 40 with active or convalescent COVID-19. The CDR3 runs from the conserved cysteine through the conserved F or W. The order of the fields is clone size, D gene, J gene, V gene, CDR3 protein, CDR3 DNA. The D gene is left open where the match is weak. Clone size is not always given. Where it is, it says once, few, many or a class for expanded clones.

- TRBD1 TRBJ2-7 TRBV7-8 CASSPQTGEALYEQYF TGTGCCAGCAGCCCGCAGACAGGGGAGGCTCTGTACGAGCAGTACTTC
- TRBD1 TRBJ1-1 TRBV10-1 CASRPSLDRGEAFF TGCGCCAGCAGACCCTCCTTGGACAGGGGTGAAGCTTTCTTT
- - TRBJ2-1 TRBV7-9 CASRDTRNEQFF TGTGCCAGCAGAGACACCAGGAATGAGCAGTTCTTC
- TRBD2 TRBJ2-1 TRBV5-1 CASNRGGTSGTNEQFF TGCGCCAGCAACAGGGGTGGGACTAGCGGTACTAATGAGCAGTTCTTC
- TRBD2 TRBJ2-3 TRBV27 CASSLLAGGHTRSTDTQYF TGTGCCAGCAGTTTACTAGCGGGGGGGCACACCCGTAGCACAGATACGCAGTATTTT
- TRBD1 TRBJ1-4 TRBV7-2 CASTKTRGRNEKLFF TGTGCCAGCACAAAGACTAGGGGGCGGAATGAAAAACTGTTTTTT
few TRBD2 TRBJ2-7 TRBV9 CASSPRTSGGLYF TGTGCCAGCAGTCCAAGGACTAGCGGGGGCCTGTACTTC
- - TRBJ1-2 TRBV4-2 CASSQETGQVAYGYTF TGTGCCAGCAGCCAGGAGACGGGACAAGTAGCTTATGGCTACACCTTC
- TRBD2 TRBJ2-1 TRBV19 CASRGRESYNEQFF TGTGCCAGTAGGGGGAGGGAGTCATACAATGAGCAGTTCTTC
- - TRBJ2-2 TRBV21-1 CASSKEAGLGTGELFF TGTGCCAGCAGCAAAGAGGCAGGGCTCGGCACCGGGGAGCTGTTTTTT
- - TRBJ2-5 TRBV27 CASSYDGFRGTETQYF TGTGCCAGCAGTTATGATGGTTTTAGGGGGACCGAGACCCAGTACTTC
- - TRBJ2-7 TRBV6-6 CASRRNRDSYEQYF TGTGCCAGCAGACGTAACAGGGACTCCTACGAGCAGTACTTC
- - TRBJ1-2 TRBV4-1 CASSQENKGQPGYTF TGCGCCAGCAGCCAAGAAAACAAGGGGCAACCCGGCTACACCTTC
- - TRBJ2-7 TRBV11-2 CASSFPARAYEQYF TGTGCCAGCAGCTTTCCCGCCAGGGCCTACGAGCAGTACTTC
once TRBD2 TRBJ2-1 TRBV7-8 CASGRGGLAYNEQFF TGTGCCAGCGGGCGGGGGGGCCTTGCCTACAATGAGCAGTTCTTC
- TRBD1 TRBJ1-1 TRBV4-1 CASSPQGARNEAFF TGCGCCAGCAGCCCCCAGGGGGCGCGGAACGAAGCTTTCTTT
- TRBD1 TRBJ1-2 TRBV7-2 CASEPGQGLEGYTF TGTGCCAGCGAACCGGGACAGGGGTTAGAAGGCTACACCTTC
- TRBD1 TRBJ1-6 TRBV3-1/TRBV3-2 CASSAGQGVNSPLHF TGTGCCAGCAGCGCGGGACAGGGAGTAAATTCACCCCTCCACTTT
- TRBD1 TRBJ1-2 TRBV5-1 CASSLEVQGAGGGYTF TGCGCCAGCAGCTTGGAAGTACAGGGGGCTGGCGGTGGCTACACCTTC
- TRBD2 TRBJ2-5 TRBV5-4 CASSFEIAGGGETQYF TGTGCCAGCAGCTTTGAAATAGCGGGGGGAGGAGAGACCCAGTACTTC
- - TRBJ2-6 TRBV29-1 CSVRVLSSPTGTGANVLTF TGCAGCGTCCGGGTTCTCTCAAGTCCAACAGGGACTGGGGCCAACGTCCTGACTTTC
- - TRBJ1-2 TRBV5-1 CASSSTDTYGYTF TGCGCCAGCAGCTCGACGGACACCTATGGCTACACCTTC
- - TRBJ2-7 TRBV19 CASSIDGLEQYF TGTGCCAGTAGTATAGATGGCCTCGAGCAGTACTTC
- - TRBJ1-5 TRBV5-4 CASSRGGGTNQPQHF TGTGCCAGCAGCCGCGGGGGAGGGACCAATCAGCCCCAGCATTTT
- - TRBJ1-2 TRBV3-1/TRBV3-2 CASSVGASGYTF TGTGCCAGCAGCGTCGGAGCGAGTGGCTACACCTTC